This T cell receptor beta chain was sequenced for a study of blood T cell repertoires in COVID-19. Membership in each cohort depended on participant-reported clinical history. The CDR3 totals 13 residues. V was cut by 5 bases and J by 4 bases, with 9 bases left in between. Germline V gene lookup returns CDR1 SGHVS and CDR2 FQNEAQ. Assay: immunoSEQ multiplex PCR; the TCRdb copy retains only in-frame clones and omits some. The table shows 250,000 or so clones, with 85% to 90% occurring only once. The V and J genes are TRBV7-8 and TRBJ2-1, with D perhaps TRBD1 (5 bases). The TCR was taken from a man aged 35-49 years who had recovered from COVID-19. Sequencing was done on a sample of PBMCs or T cells enriched from blood (not recorded which). This CDR3 is CASSPRDYNEQFF. CDR3 coding DNA: TGTGCCAGCAGCCCCAGGGATTACAATGAGCAGTTCTTC. The full variable domain, completed using reference TRBV7-8 and TRBJ2-1, is GAGVSQSPRYKVAKRGQDVALRCDPISGHVSLFWYQQALGQGPEFLTYFQNEAQLDKSGLPSDRFFAERPEGSVSTLKIQRTQQEDSAVYLCASSPRDYNEQFFGPGTRLTVL.